A selection of T cell receptor beta chains follows, all from one sample in a study of spatial heterogeneity in lung cancer. TCRdb passed the 5' RACE reads through MiXCR, listing each CDR3 protein once. The sample lists 35,000 or so distinct CDR3 sequences, 5.2% occurring once. Sequencing used PBMCs, obtained at surgery. The receptors were sampled from a female donor with early-stage non-small cell lung cancer. Each CDR3 is given with its conserved first and last residue. Each record gives: V gene, D gene, clone size, J gene, CDR3 protein, CDR3 DNA. A D gene is named only where the DNA matches it firmly. The listing skips clone size in some rows; elsewhere it reads once, few, many or a size class.

V gene: TRBV5-1; D gene: NA; clone size: many; J gene: TRBJ2-6; CDR3 protein: CASSLGFSGANVLTF; CDR3 DNA: TGCGCCAGCAGCCTTGGGTTCTCCGGGGCCAACGTCCTGACTTTC
V gene: TRBV5-6; D gene: TRBD2; clone size: many; J gene: TRBJ2-5; CDR3 protein: CASSSATGGGETQYF; CDR3 DNA: TGTGCCAGCAGCTCTGCGACGGGAGGAGGGGAGACCCAGTACTTC
V gene: TRBV5-1; D gene: NA; clone size: many; J gene: TRBJ2-7; CDR3 protein: CASSRGQDLAYEQYF; CDR3 DNA: TGCGCCAGCAGCCGGGGACAAGATCTGGCCTACGAGCAGTACTTC
V gene: TRBV5-1; D gene: NA; clone size: NA; J gene: TRBJ2-1; CDR3 protein: CASSGGASRGDEQFF; CDR3 DNA: TGCGCCAGCAGCGGCGGGGCTTCGAGGGGCGATGAGCAGTTCTTC
V gene: TRBV4-2; D gene: TRBD1; clone size: many; J gene: TRBJ1-2; CDR3 protein: CASSQVFRGGAYGYTF; CDR3 DNA: TGTGCCAGCAGCCAAGTCTTCAGAGGGGGCGCGTATGGCTACACCTTC
V gene: TRBV29-1; D gene: TRBD2; clone size: many; J gene: TRBJ2-2; CDR3 protein: CSVGLAGAGELFF; CDR3 DNA: TGCAGCGTGGGGCTAGCGGGAGCCGGGGAGCTGTTTTTT
V gene: TRBV5-4; D gene: NA; clone size: many; J gene: TRBJ2-4; CDR3 protein: CASSPFLGNIQYF; CDR3 DNA: TGTGCCAGCAGCCCTTTCCTAGGAAACATTCAGTACTTC
V gene: TRBV18; D gene: TRBD1; clone size: many; J gene: TRBJ2-7; CDR3 protein: CASSPAGTGGYEQYF; CDR3 DNA: TGTGCCAGCTCACCCGCCGGGACAGGGGGCTACGAGCAGTACTTC
V gene: TRBV3-1; D gene: NA; clone size: few; J gene: TRBJ2-6; CDR3 protein: CASSQDQGQLRVLTF; CDR3 DNA: TGTGCCAGCAGCCAAGATCAAGGGCAGCTCCGGGTCCTGACTTTC
V gene: TRBV2; D gene: NA; clone size: many; J gene: TRBJ1-1; CDR3 protein: CASSEWGLISEAFF; CDR3 DNA: TGTGCCAGCAGTGAGTGGGGTTTAATATCTGAAGCTTTCTTT
V gene: TRBV20-1; D gene: NA; clone size: NA; J gene: TRBJ2-5; CDR3 protein: CSARVQGDFRETQYF; CDR3 DNA: TGCAGTGCTAGAGTACAAGGGGACTTTAGGGAGACCCAGTACTTC
V gene: TRBV6-1; D gene: TRBD2; clone size: many; J gene: TRBJ2-5; CDR3 protein: CASSAGGGFRETQYF; CDR3 DNA: TGTGCCAGCAGTGCGGGAGGGGGTTTCCGAGAGACCCAGTACTTC
V gene: TRBV5-1; D gene: NA; clone size: medium-sized; J gene: TRBJ2-1; CDR3 protein: CASSLRGRENEQFF; CDR3 DNA: TGCGCCAGCAGTTTAAGGGGACGAGAGAATGAGCAGTTCTTC
V gene: TRBV5-8; D gene: NA; clone size: many; J gene: TRBJ2-1; CDR3 protein: CASSLSGAEENEQFF; CDR3 DNA: TGTGCCAGCAGCTTGTCCGGGGCCGAAGAAAATGAGCAGTTCTTC
V gene: TRBV5-1; D gene: NA; clone size: NA; J gene: TRBJ1-1; CDR3 protein: CASSLNQNTEAFF; CDR3 DNA: TGCGCCAGCAGCTTAAACCAGAACACTGAAGCTTTCTTT
V gene: TRBV27; D gene: NA; clone size: many; J gene: TRBJ2-3; CDR3 protein: CASSLDRDGVTDTQYF; CDR3 DNA: TGTGCCAGCAGTTTAGATAGGGACGGGGTCACAGATACGCAGTATTTT
V gene: TRBV3-1; D gene: NA; clone size: NA; J gene: TRBJ2-2; CDR3 protein: CASGQLANTGELFF; CDR3 DNA: TGTGCCAGCGGCCAACTAGCTAACACCGGGGAGCTGTTTTTT
V gene: TRBV7-9; D gene: NA; clone size: many; J gene: TRBJ1-1; CDR3 protein: CASSRWNTEAFF; CDR3 DNA: TGTGCCAGCAGCCGTTGGAACACTGAAGCTTTCTTT
V gene: TRBV2; D gene: NA; clone size: many; J gene: TRBJ2-1; CDR3 protein: CASSPSPGTRWQFF; CDR3 DNA: TGTGCCAGCAGTCCGTCCCCCGGCACCCGTTGGCAGTTCTTC
V gene: TRBV5-1; D gene: NA; clone size: many; J gene: TRBJ1-6; CDR3 protein: CASSLDQEISPLHF; CDR3 DNA: TGCGCCAGCAGCTTGGATCAGGAAATTTCACCCCTCCACTTT
V gene: TRBV18; D gene: NA; clone size: many; J gene: TRBJ1-1; CDR3 protein: CASSPGAGRTEAFF; CDR3 DNA: TGTGCCAGCTCACCGGGTGCGGGTAGGACTGAAGCTTTCTTT
V gene: TRBV2; D gene: TRBD1; clone size: many; J gene: TRBJ2-3; CDR3 protein: CASRITGARTDTQYF; CDR3 DNA: TGTGCCAGCAGAATTACAGGGGCGAGGACAGATACGCAGTATTTT
V gene: TRBV29-1; D gene: NA; clone size: many; J gene: TRBJ2-5; CDR3 protein: CSVEPPGGLQETQYF; CDR3 DNA: TGCAGCGTTGAACCACCCGGCGGCCTCCAAGAGACCCAGTACTTC
V gene: TRBV2; D gene: TRBD2; clone size: NA; J gene: TRBJ2-3; CDR3 protein: CASSEVRESTDTQYF; CDR3 DNA: TGTGCCAGCAGTGAAGTGCGGGAGAGCACAGATACGCAGTATTTT
V gene: TRBV4-3; D gene: NA; clone size: many; J gene: TRBJ1-6; CDR3 protein: CASSQAGRYNSPLHF; CDR3 DNA: TGCGCCAGCAGCCAAGCTGGCCGTTATAATTCACCCCTCCACTTT
V gene: TRBV15; D gene: NA; clone size: NA; J gene: TRBJ2-5; CDR3 protein: CATSGKAQETQYF; CDR3 DNA: TGTGCCACCAGTGGCAAAGCGCAAGAGACCCAGTACTTC
V gene: TRBV20-1; D gene: NA; clone size: many; J gene: TRBJ1-2; CDR3 protein: CSASTDAYGYTF; CDR3 DNA: TGCAGTGCTTCGACTGATGCCTATGGCTACACCTTC
V gene: TRBV6-5; D gene: NA; clone size: few; J gene: TRBJ2-7; CDR3 protein: CATMDGTRAYEQYF; CDR3 DNA: TGTGCCACCATGGACGGGACCCGGGCATACGAGCAGTACTTC
V gene: TRBV7-6; D gene: TRBD1; clone size: many; J gene: TRBJ2-7; CDR3 protein: CASSPLGQELSYEQYF; CDR3 DNA: TGTGCCAGCAGCCCGTTGGGACAGGAACTCTCCTACGAGCAGTACTTC
V gene: TRBV7-9; D gene: NA; clone size: many; J gene: TRBJ2-7; CDR3 protein: CASSLTEERKQYF; CDR3 DNA: TGTGCCAGCAGCTTAACAGAGGAAAGGAAGCAGTACTTC
V gene: TRBV7-9; D gene: TRBD1; clone size: many; J gene: TRBJ1-1; CDR3 protein: CASSLVTGGAFF; CDR3 DNA: TGTGCCAGCAGCTTAGTTACAGGGGGCGCTTTCTTT
V gene: TRBV7-9; D gene: NA; clone size: many; J gene: TRBJ1-1; CDR3 protein: CASSLIRGPRYAEAFF; CDR3 DNA: TGTGCCAGCAGCTTAATAAGGGGCCCTCGTTACGCTGAAGCTTTCTTT
V gene: TRBV5-1; D gene: NA; clone size: few; J gene: TRBJ2-7; CDR3 protein: CASSPGVIAFYEQYF; CDR3 DNA: TGCGCCAGCAGCCCGGGGGTAATTGCTTTCTACGAGCAGTACTTC
V gene: TRBV20-1; D gene: NA; clone size: many; J gene: TRBJ2-3; CDR3 protein: CSANMGGPFTDTQYF; CDR3 DNA: TGCAGTGCTAATATGGGGGGGCCCTTCACAGATACGCAGTATTTT
V gene: TRBV4-1; D gene: NA; clone size: many; J gene: TRBJ2-7; CDR3 protein: CASSRDGSSYEQYF; CDR3 DNA: TGCGCCAGCAGCAGGGACGGTAGCTCCTACGAGCAGTACTTC
V gene: TRBV7-9; D gene: TRBD1; clone size: many; J gene: TRBJ1-1; CDR3 protein: CASSFWGQGALGTEAFF; CDR3 DNA: TGTGCCAGCAGCTTTTGGGGACAGGGGGCGTTGGGCACTGAAGCTTTCTTT
V gene: TRBV28; D gene: TRBD2; clone size: NA; J gene: TRBJ2-3; CDR3 protein: CASSSGGAKTDTQYF; CDR3 DNA: TGTGCCAGCAGCTCCGGGGGGGCAAAAACAGATACGCAGTATTTT
V gene: TRBV12-3/TRBV12-4; D gene: TRBD2; clone size: many; J gene: TRBJ2-5; CDR3 protein: CASSSSGVQETQYF; CDR3 DNA: TGTGCCAGCAGTTCTAGCGGGGTTCAAGAGACCCAGTACTTC
V gene: TRBV2; D gene: TRBD1; clone size: many; J gene: TRBJ1-5; CDR3 protein: CASSVSQGHYQPQHF; CDR3 DNA: TGTGCCAGCAGTGTATCACAGGGGCATTATCAGCCCCAGCATTTT
V gene: TRBV14; D gene: NA; clone size: medium-sized; J gene: TRBJ2-3; CDR3 protein: CASSPEGSDTQYF; CDR3 DNA: TGTGCCAGCAGCCCAGAGGGCTCAGATACGCAGTATTTT
V gene: TRBV7-2; D gene: NA; clone size: NA; J gene: TRBJ2-1; CDR3 protein: CASAAESSYNEQFF; CDR3 DNA: TGTGCCAGCGCCGCTGAGAGCTCCTACAATGAGCAGTTCTTC
V gene: TRBV4-3; D gene: TRBD2; clone size: few; J gene: TRBJ2-7; CDR3 protein: CASSLRLATKTYEQYF; CDR3 DNA: TGCGCCAGCAGCCTTAGACTAGCGACCAAAACCTACGAGCAGTACTTC
V gene: TRBV20-1; D gene: NA; clone size: many; J gene: TRBJ2-7; CDR3 protein: CSAAGSTSEQYF; CDR3 DNA: TGCAGTGCTGCAGGATCCACCAGCGAGCAGTACTTC
V gene: TRBV5-1; D gene: NA; clone size: many; J gene: TRBJ1-4; CDR3 protein: CASSLTPPQGTNEKLFF; CDR3 DNA: TGCGCCAGCAGCCTAACTCCCCCTCAGGGTACTAATGAAAAACTGTTTTTT
V gene: TRBV4-2; D gene: TRBD2; clone size: many; J gene: TRBJ2-3; CDR3 protein: CASSQERGMDTQYF; CDR3 DNA: TGTGCCAGCAGCCAAGAGCGGGGGATGGATACGCAGTATTTT
V gene: TRBV9; D gene: NA; clone size: many; J gene: TRBJ2-7; CDR3 protein: CASSGDGAQQYF; CDR3 DNA: TGTGCCAGCAGCGGAGACGGCGCCCAGCAGTACTTC
V gene: TRBV3-1; D gene: NA; clone size: few; J gene: TRBJ2-1; CDR3 protein: CASSQVYGYNEQFF; CDR3 DNA: TGTGCCAGCAGCCAAGTGTATGGATACAATGAGCAGTTCTTC
V gene: TRBV25-1; D gene: NA; clone size: many; J gene: TRBJ2-1; CDR3 protein: CASSEFGYNEQFF; CDR3 DNA: TGTGCCAGCAGTGAGTTTGGGTACAATGAGCAGTTCTTC
V gene: TRBV5-1; D gene: NA; clone size: many; J gene: TRBJ2-1; CDR3 protein: CASSLGQPIYNEQFF; CDR3 DNA: TGCGCCAGCAGCTTGGGGCAGCCAATTTACAATGAGCAGTTCTTC